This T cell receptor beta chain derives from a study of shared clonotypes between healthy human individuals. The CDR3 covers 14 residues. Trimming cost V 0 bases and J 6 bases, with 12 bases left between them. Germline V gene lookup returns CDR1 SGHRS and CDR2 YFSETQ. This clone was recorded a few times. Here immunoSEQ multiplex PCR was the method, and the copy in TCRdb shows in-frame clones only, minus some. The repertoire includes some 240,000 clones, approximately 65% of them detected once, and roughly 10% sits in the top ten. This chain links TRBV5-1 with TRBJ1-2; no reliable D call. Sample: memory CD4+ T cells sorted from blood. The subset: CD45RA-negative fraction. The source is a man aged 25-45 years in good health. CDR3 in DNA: TGCGCCAGCAGCTTGGAGCGTTCTGGGCATGGCTACACCTTC. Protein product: CASSLERSGHGYTF. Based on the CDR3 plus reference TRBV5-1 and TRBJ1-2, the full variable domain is KAGVTQTPRYLIKTRGQQVTLSCSPISGHRSVSWYQQTPGQGLQFLFEYFSETQRNKGNFPGRFSGRQFSNSRSEMNVSTLELGDSALYLCASSLERSGHGYTFGSGTRLTVV.